A single sample gave rise to the 23 T cell receptor beta chains below, sequenced in a study of T cells after yellow fever vaccination. From the 5' RACE reads, TCRdb called clonotypes with MiXCR, one entry per CDR3 protein. This table holds 300,000 to 400,000 distinct CDR3 sequences, approximately 6% found once. Here the sequenced sample was PBMCs, taken 5 days after the yellow fever booster vaccination. These receptors were collected from a young man who received the YFV17D yellow fever vaccine.

A few counts support this clonotype. The rearrangement links TRBV5-5 to TRBJ2-5; 8 positions agree with TRBD1. The V gene's germline CDR1 is SGHKS and CDR2 YYEKEE (reference sequence). V trimming: 1 base; J trimming: 0 bases; junction bases outside the gene matches: 5. This CDR3 spans 16 amino acids. CDR3 sequence reads: CASSLLRGPDQETQYF. CDR3 nucleotide sequence: TGTGCCAGCAGCTTGCTCAGGGGGCCGGACCAAGAGACCCAGTACTTC.

This rearrangement joins TRBV12-3 or TRBV12-4 to TRBJ2-7, with 12 bases fitting TRBD1. This CDR3 has 13 amino acids. J lost 4 bases, V lost 11 bases, and 6 bases had no gene match. The CDR3 here is CAVGTGGLYEQYF. As DNA, the CDR3 is TGTGCCGTAGGGACAGGGGGCCTTTACGAGCAGTACTTC.

This clonotype occurred a few times. This sequence joins TRBV6-1 and TRBJ2-1; 12 nucleotides line up with TRBD2. The CDR3 totals 17 residues. Germline CDR1 reads MNHNS; CDR2 reads SASEGT. The V gene end was trimmed by 5 bases and the J gene end by 7 bases; junction bases not matched to a gene: 12. The CDR3 region has the DNA TGTGCCAGCAGTACGACCGCGACTAGCGGGAGTAGTAATGAGCAGTTCTTC. It codes for CASSTTATSGSSNEQFF.

This clonotype came up many times. This chain links TRBV5-1 with TRBJ2-7; D may be TRBD1 (6 bases). Trimming removed 1 base from V and 4 bases from J, with 9 bases in between. Germline CDR1 reads SGHRS; CDR2 reads YFSETQ. The CDR3 length is 13 residues. As DNA, the CDR3 is TGCGCCAGCAGCTTGAGACAGGAATACGAGCAGTACTTC. Amino acids: CASSLRQEYEQYF.

This clonotype occurred a few times. J is TRBJ2-1 and V is TRBV7-2; 11 bases are a match to TRBD2. CDR3 length equals 16 residues. Losses at the gene ends were 5 bases for V and 7 bases for J; bases not matched to a gene: 10. Germline CDR1 and CDR2: SGHTA and FQGNSA. CDR3 sequence: CASSHPLAGGGNEQFF. The CDR3 DNA sequence: TGTGCCAGCAGCCACCCCCTAGCGGGAGGTGGTAATGAGCAGTTCTTC.

This clonotype was counted a few times. The V gene is TRBV6-5, the J gene TRBJ2-5; 7 bases align to TRBD1. The CDR3 runs to 15 residues. CDR1 and CDR2 from the germline V gene are MNHEY and SVGAGI. V was clipped by 4 bases and J by 4 bases; unmatched bases: 9. The CDR3, as DNA: TGTGCCAGCAGTTTATCGGGTGCAGGGGGAGAGACCCAGTACTTC. This sequence encodes CASSLSGAGGETQYF.

There are a few counts of this clonotype. The V and J genes are TRBV27 and TRBJ2-6; D uncertain. The germline V gene encodes CDR1 MNHEY and CDR2 SMNVEV (reference sequence). The CDR3 length is 17 residues. Trimming pared 2 bases from V and 0 bases from J, leaving 11 bases between. CDR3 amino acids: CASSLRLKSSGANVLTF. The DNA for the CDR3 is TGTGCCAGCAGTTTACGACTGAAAAGCTCTGGGGCCAACGTCCTGACTTTC.

V and J are TRBV20-1 and TRBJ2-3; TRBD2 matches at 11 bases. With V trimmed by 6 bases and J by 0 bases, 5 bases remained unmatched. This CDR3 is built from 15 residues. Germline V lookup: CDR1 DFQATT, CDR2 SNEGSKA (reference sequence). CDR3 loop: CSASTSGGSTDTQYF. Here the CDR3 DNA reads TGCAGTGCAAGCACTAGCGGGGGCAGCACAGATACGCAGTATTTT.

This clonotype occurred many times. V and J are TRBV28 and TRBJ2-7, with 8 bases matching TRBD1. Trimming took 5 bases from V and 7 from J; bases not matched to a gene: 10. The CDR3 consists of 14 residues. Looked up from germline, CDR1 is MDHEN and CDR2 is SYDVKM. Here the CDR3 reads CASSETGVEGEQYF. The CDR3 DNA sequence: TGTGCCAGCAGTGAGACAGGGGTTGAGGGAGAGCAGTACTTC.

This clonotype was found many times. This chain uses TRBV12-3 or TRBV12-4 with TRBJ2-1; TRBD2 agrees at 7 bases. The CDR3 length is 17 residues. The V and J ends lost 7 bases and 8 bases, in that order; junction bases with no gene match: 20. DNA of the CDR3: TGTGCCAGCATACCTCATTGGGCGGGAGTGTCTGGCGATGAGCAGTTCTTC. The encoded protein is CASIPHWAGVSGDEQFF.

This clonotype has a handful of counts. The chain is built from TRBV29-1 and TRBJ2-7, with TRBD2 matching over 10 bases. This CDR3 is 14 amino acids long. From germline, CDR1 is SQVTM and CDR2 ANQGSEA. J lost 1 base, V lost 3 bases, and 3 bases had no gene match. CDR3 amino acids: CSVERTSGSYEQYF. The CDR3 nucleotides are TGCAGCGTTGAGAGGACTAGCGGTTCCTACGAGCAGTACTTC.

A few counts support this clonotype. The chain employs TRBV30 and TRBJ1-1; TRBD1 might be the D (5 bases). V lost 5 bases and J lost 4, with 17 bases in between. The CDR3 contains 14 residues. The V gene's germline CDR1 is GTSNPN and CDR2 SVGIG (reference sequence). In DNA, the CDR3 is TGTGCCTGGGGGGACTGGCAGCCCGGCACTGAAGCTTTCTTT. Translating it yields CAWGDWQPGTEAFF. Filled out from reference TRBV30 and TRBJ1-1, the complete variable domain reads SQTIHQWPATLVQPVGSPLSLECTVEGTSNPNLYWYRQAAGRGLQLLFYSVGIGQISSEVPQNLSASRPQDRQFILSSKKLLLSDSGFYLCAWGDWQPGTEAFFGQGTRLTVV.

CDR3 sequence (DNA): TGTGCCAGCAGCCCCGCTTACAGGGTTAACTTCTATGGCTACACCTTC. It specifies CASSPAYRVNFYGYTF. The J gene is TRBJ1-2, the V gene TRBV14, with a possible D match to TRBD1 (6 bases). This CDR3 spans 16 amino acids. V lost 4 bases to trimming and J lost 4 bases, with 19 bases between them. CDR1 SGHDN and CDR2 FVKESK come from the germline V gene.

This clonotype has at least ten counts. This rearrangement joins TRBV7-2 to TRBJ2-1, with 7 nucleotides matching TRBD2. Trimming removed 5 bases from V and 9 bases from J; junction bases left unmatched: 10. CDR1 and CDR2 from the germline V gene are SGHTA and FQGNSA. This CDR3 is 14 amino acids long. CDR3 coding DNA: TGTGCCAGCAGCGTTACGGGAGGTAGGAGTGAGCAGTTCTTC. This translates into CASSVTGGRSEQFF.

This clonotype was seen repeatedly, ten times or more. The rearrangement joins TRBV11-1 to TRBJ2-1; 10 positions match TRBD2. Germline V gene sequence: CDR1 SGHAT, CDR2 FQDESV (reference sequence). After removal of 3 bases from V and 2 bases from J, the junction contained 7 bases not matched to a gene. The CDR3 has 17 residues. The CDR3 protein is CASSFDLTSGTYNEQFF. CDR3 DNA sequence: TGTGCCAGCAGCTTTGATCTCACTAGCGGGACCTACAATGAGCAGTTCTTC.

This clonotype came up a few times. The chain is built from TRBV5-1 and TRBJ2-7; TRBD2 aligns across 10 bases. Germline CDR1 is SGHRS and CDR2 is YFSETQ. V was clipped by 4 bases and J by 4 bases; unmatched bases: 11. This CDR3 comprises 16 residues. CDR3 residues: CASSPTALAGVYEQYF. The CDR3 DNA follows: TGCGCCAGCAGCCCCACAGCCCTAGCGGGAGTGTACGAGCAGTACTTC.

V is TRBV5-1 and J is TRBJ2-1; D remains unclear. CDR1 is SGHRS and CDR2 is YFSETQ in the germline V gene. This CDR3 comprises 12 residues. V lost 4 bases to trimming and J lost 5 bases, with 7 bases between them. For the CDR3, the DNA is TGCGCCAGCAGCCCGTGGGACAATGAGCAGTTCTTC. Amino acid sequence: CASSPWDNEQFF.

This clonotype was counted at least ten times. The V call is TRBV4-3, the J call TRBJ2-7; D ambiguous. The CDR3 has 18 residues. Germline assignment: CDR1 LGHNA and CDR2 YSLEER. With 0 bases removed from V and 3 bases from J, the gap between germline ends came to 21 bases. The CDR3 here is CASSQDKSAPELNYEQYF. The CDR3 DNA reads TGCGCCAGCAGCCAAGATAAGTCAGCACCCGAGCTGAACTACGAGCAGTACTTC.

This clonotype turned up a few times. The chain is built from TRBV12-3 or TRBV12-4 and TRBJ2-5, with D perhaps TRBD2 (7 bases). V was pared by 5 bases and J by 5 bases, with 18 bases between. The CDR3 is 15 amino acids. The CDR3 is CASSAGGGRRETQYF. In DNA form, the CDR3 reads TGTGCCAGCAGTGCTGGGGGGGGGCGCCGGGAGACCCAGTACTTC.

V usage is TRBV20-1 and J usage is TRBJ2-3, with D perhaps matching TRBD1 or TRBD2 (5 bases each). The CDR3 extends over 15 amino acids. Germline V gene sequence: CDR1 DFQATT, CDR2 SNEGSKA (reference sequence). Trimming removed 4 bases from V and 4 bases from J, with 18 bases in between. The CDR3 loop reads CSAKEGTLGADTQYF. The DNA for the CDR3 is TGCAGTGCTAAAGAGGGCACCCTGGGGGCAGATACGCAGTATTTT.

The sample holds many counts of this clonotype. The chain uses TRBV29-1 and TRBJ2-5; possibly TRBD1 or TRBD2 for D (5 bases each). Germline V gene lookup returns CDR1 SQVTM and CDR2 ANQGSEA. The V gene lost 3 bases and the J gene lost 5 bases, with 10 bases spanning the gap. The CDR3 consists of 12 residues. The CDR3 DNA reads TGCAGCGTTGACGGGACCATCGAGACCCAGTACTTC. Translated, it gives CSVDGTIETQYF.

This sequence joins TRBV5-1 and TRBJ2-7, with D hard to call. The CDR3 length is 16 residues. Germline-derived CDR1 and CDR2 are SGHRS and YFSETQ. The V and J ends lost 0 bases and 3 bases respectively, with 16 bases between them. This CDR3 reads CASSLGGKLWVYEQYF. The DNA of the CDR3 is TGCGCCAGCAGCTTGGGTGGCAAGCTCTGGGTCTACGAGCAGTACTTC.

This clonotype was picked up a small number of times. V gene TRBV29-1 combines with J gene TRBJ2-5; D might be TRBD2 (6 bases). The V gene's germline CDR1 is SQVTM and CDR2 ANQGSEA. CDR3 length: 14 residues. V was cut by 7 bases and J by 7 bases, with 22 bases left in between. CDR3 amino acids: CSATGTRSTGTQYF. The CDR3 region has the DNA TGCAGCGCCACCGGGACTCGGAGTACCGGGACCCAGTACTTC. The full variable domain, with the rest looked up from reference TRBV29-1 and TRBJ2-5, is SAVISQKPSRDICQRGTSLTIQCQVDSQVTMMFWYRQQPGQSLTLIATANQGSEATYESGFVIDKFPISRPNLTFSTLTVSNMSPEDSSIYLCSATGTRSTGTQYFGPGTRLLVL.